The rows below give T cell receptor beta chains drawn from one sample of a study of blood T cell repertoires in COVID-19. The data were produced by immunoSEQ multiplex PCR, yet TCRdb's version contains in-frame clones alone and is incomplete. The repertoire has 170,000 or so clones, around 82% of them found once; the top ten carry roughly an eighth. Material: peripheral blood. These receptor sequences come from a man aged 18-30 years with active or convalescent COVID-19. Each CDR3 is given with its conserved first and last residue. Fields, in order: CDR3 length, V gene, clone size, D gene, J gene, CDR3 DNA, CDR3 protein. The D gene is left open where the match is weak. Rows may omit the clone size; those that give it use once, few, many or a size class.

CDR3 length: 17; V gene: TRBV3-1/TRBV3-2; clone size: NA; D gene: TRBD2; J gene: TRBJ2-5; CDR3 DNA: TGTGCCAGCAGCCAAGAAAGAGGGACTAGAGCGCAAGAGACCCAGTACTTC; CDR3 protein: CASSQERGTRAQETQYF
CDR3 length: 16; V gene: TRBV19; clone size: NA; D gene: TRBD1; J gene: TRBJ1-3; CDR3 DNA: TGTGCCAGTAGTGACGGGACAGTGTTCTCTGGAAACACCATATATTTT; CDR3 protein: CASSDGTVFSGNTIYF
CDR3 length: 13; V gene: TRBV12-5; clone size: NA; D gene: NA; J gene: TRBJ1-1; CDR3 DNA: TGTGCTAGTGGTTTAAGGGGGAACACTGAAGCTTTCTTT; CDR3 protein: CASGLRGNTEAFF
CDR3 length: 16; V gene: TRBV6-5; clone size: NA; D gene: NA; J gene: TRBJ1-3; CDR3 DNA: TGTGCCAGCAGTTACTCTGGGGCCGGCTCTGGAAACACCATATATTTT; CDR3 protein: CASSYSGAGSGNTIYF
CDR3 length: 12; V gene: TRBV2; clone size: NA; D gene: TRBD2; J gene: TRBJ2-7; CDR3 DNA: TGTGCCAGCAGTCGGGGGGTCTACGAGCAGTACTTC; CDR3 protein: CASSRGVYEQYF
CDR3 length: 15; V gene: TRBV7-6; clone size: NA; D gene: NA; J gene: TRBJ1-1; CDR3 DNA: TGTGCCAGCAGCCAAAGAGGAAGTCGGAACACTGAAGCTTTCTTT; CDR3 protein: CASSQRGSRNTEAFF
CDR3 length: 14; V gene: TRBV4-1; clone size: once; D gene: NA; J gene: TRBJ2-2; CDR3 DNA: TGCGCCAGCAGGGGGGGACCGAACACCGGGGAGCTGTTTTTT; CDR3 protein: CASRGGPNTGELFF
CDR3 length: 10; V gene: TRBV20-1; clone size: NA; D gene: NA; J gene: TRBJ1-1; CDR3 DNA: TGCAGTGCCTCCAGGACTGAAGCTTTCTTT; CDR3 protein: CSASRTEAFF
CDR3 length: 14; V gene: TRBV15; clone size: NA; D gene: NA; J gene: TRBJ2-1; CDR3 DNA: TGTGCCACCAGCAGAGATGGATTAAGGGGAGAGCAGTTCTTC; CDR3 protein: CATSRDGLRGEQFF
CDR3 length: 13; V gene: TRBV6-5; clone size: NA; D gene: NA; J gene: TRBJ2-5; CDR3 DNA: TGTGCCAGCAGTAAAACCAGGGGAGAGACCCAGTACTTC; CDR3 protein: CASSKTRGETQYF
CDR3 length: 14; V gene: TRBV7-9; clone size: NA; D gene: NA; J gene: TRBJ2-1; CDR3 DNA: TGTGCCAGCAGCAAGGAGGGGGGGAAAAATGAGCAGTTCTTC; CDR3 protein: CASSKEGGKNEQFF
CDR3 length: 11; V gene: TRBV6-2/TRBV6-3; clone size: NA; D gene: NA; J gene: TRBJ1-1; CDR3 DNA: TGTGCCAGCAGTCTCCGGGGGGAAGCTTTCTTT; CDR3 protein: CASSLRGEAFF
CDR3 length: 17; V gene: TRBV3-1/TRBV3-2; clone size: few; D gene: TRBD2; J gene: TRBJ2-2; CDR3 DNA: TGTGCCAGCAGCCAAAGATCTAGCGGGGGAAATACCGGGGAGCTGTTTTTT; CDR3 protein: CASSQRSSGGNTGELFF
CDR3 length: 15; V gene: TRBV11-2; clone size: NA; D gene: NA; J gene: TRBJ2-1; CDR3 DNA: TGTGCCAGCAGCCCCGGGGGGCGGGGACCCAATGAGCAGTTCTTC; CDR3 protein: CASSPGGRGPNEQFF
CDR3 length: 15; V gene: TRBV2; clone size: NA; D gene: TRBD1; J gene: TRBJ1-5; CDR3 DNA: TGTGCCAGCAGTGGGGGACAGGGGGAATTTCAGCCCCAGCATTTT; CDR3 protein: CASSGGQGEFQPQHF
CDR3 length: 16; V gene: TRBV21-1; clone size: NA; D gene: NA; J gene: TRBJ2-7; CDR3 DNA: TGTGCCACCCGACATAGTAAGAGGGTAGGGAGCTACGAGCAGTACTTC; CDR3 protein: CATRHSKRVGSYEQYF
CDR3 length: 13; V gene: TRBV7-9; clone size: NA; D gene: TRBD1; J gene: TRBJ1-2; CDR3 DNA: TGTGCCACCCACAAGGGGACAGTGGCTGGCTACACCTTC; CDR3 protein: CATHKGTVAGYTF
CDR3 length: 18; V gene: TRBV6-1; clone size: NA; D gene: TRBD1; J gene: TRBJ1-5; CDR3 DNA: TGTGCCAGCAGTGAAGGGACAGGACACAAATATAGCAATCAGCCCCAGCATTTT; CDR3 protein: CASSEGTGHKYSNQPQHF
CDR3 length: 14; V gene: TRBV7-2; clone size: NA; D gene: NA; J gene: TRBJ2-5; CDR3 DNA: TGTGCCAGCAGCCTACTCGGGAACCAAGAGACCCAGTACTTC; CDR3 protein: CASSLLGNQETQYF
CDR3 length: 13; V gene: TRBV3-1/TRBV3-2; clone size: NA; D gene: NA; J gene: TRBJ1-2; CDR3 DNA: TGTGCCAGCAGCCAAGACGAGACAAATGGCTACACCTTC; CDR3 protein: CASSQDETNGYTF
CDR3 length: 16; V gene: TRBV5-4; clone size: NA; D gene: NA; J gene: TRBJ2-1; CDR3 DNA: TGTGCCAGCAGCGGGTCGGGATGGGGCTCCTACAATGAGCAGTTCTTC; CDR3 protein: CASSGSGWGSYNEQFF
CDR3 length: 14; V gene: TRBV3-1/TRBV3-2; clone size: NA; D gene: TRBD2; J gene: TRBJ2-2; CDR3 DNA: TGTGCCAGCAGGGGGACTAGCTTCACCGGGGAGCTGTTTTTT; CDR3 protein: CASRGTSFTGELFF
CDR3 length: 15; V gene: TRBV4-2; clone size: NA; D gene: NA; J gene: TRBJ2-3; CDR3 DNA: TGTGCCAGCAGCCAAGTAGGTACTTCAGGGGATACGCAGTATTTT; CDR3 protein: CASSQVGTSGDTQYF
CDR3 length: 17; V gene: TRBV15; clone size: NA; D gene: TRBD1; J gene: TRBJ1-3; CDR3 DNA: TGTGCCACCAGCAGAGATCTACCGGGACAGGGGATAAACACCATATATTTT; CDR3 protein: CATSRDLPGQGINTIYF
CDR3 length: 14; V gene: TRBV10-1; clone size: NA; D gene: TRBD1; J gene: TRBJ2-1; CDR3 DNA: TGCGCCAGCAGTCCCTCGGGACAGCAAAATGAGCAGTTCTTC; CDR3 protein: CASSPSGQQNEQFF
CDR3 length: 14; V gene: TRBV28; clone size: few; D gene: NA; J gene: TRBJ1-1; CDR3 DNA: TGTGCCAGCAGTTTATGGAGCGGGGGCGTTGAAGCTTTCTTT; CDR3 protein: CASSLWSGGVEAFF
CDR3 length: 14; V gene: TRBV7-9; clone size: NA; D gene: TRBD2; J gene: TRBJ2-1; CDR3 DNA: TGTGCCAGCAGGCTCGGGGGGGTGTTCGATGAGCAGTTCTTC; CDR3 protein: CASRLGGVFDEQFF